This T cell receptor beta chain originates from a study of blood T cells in healthy people across ages. Next came a second PCR, run for about 6 to 11 cycles, which used a sample-barcoded 5' primer along with a J-beta primer mix. TCRdb processed the 5' RACE reads anew with MiXCR; each CDR3 protein has one entry. The table records fewer than 1,200,000 distinct CDR3 sequences, 20% to 25% of them present only once. CDR1 is SGHDT and CDR2 is YYEEEE in the germline V gene. With V trimmed by 4 bases and J by 2 bases, 10 bases remained unmatched. The CDR3 length is 16 residues. The data also belong to a second study, concerning T cells of mothers and their children.

The material sequenced was blood. The receptor's source is a girl aged 2 to 9 in good health. The chain uses TRBV5-6 and TRBJ2-7, with TRBD1 identical over 9 bases. The DNA of the CDR3 is TGTGCCAGCAGCGGTTTTGGCACAGGGGGCCCCTACGAGCAGTACTTC. Its translation is CASSGFGTGGPYEQYF.